Listed below are T cell receptor beta chains from one sample, sequenced in a study of PD-1 blockade in classical Hodgkin lymphoma. Repertoires were generated with immunoSEQ multiplex PCR, while TCRdb's copy carries only in-frame clones and drops some. Of over 90,000 clones listed, nearly 90% were seen once; the top ten hold around 10%. The input for sequencing was peripheral blood mononuclear cells (PBMCs), taken before the second cycle of nivolumab. These receptors were collected from a human donor with classical Hodgkin lymphoma. CDR3s include the opening cysteine and the closing phenylalanine or tryptophan. The order of the fields is CDR3 length, D gene, V gene, clone size, J gene, CDR3 protein, CDR3 DNA. D genes are given only for firm matches. Clone sizes are given selectively: once, few, many, or a class where the clone is expanded.

cdr3_length: 18
d_call: TRBD2
v_call: TRBV7-9
clone_size: once
j_call: TRBJ2-1
cdr3_aa: CASSLGGGGLAAYNEQFF
cdr3_nt: TGTGCCAGCAGCTTAGGGGGAGGGGGACTAGCGGCCTACAATGAGCAGTTCTTC

cdr3_length: 12
d_call: TRBD1
v_call: TRBV2
clone_size: NA
j_call: TRBJ1-2
cdr3_aa: CARGTGNGGYTF
cdr3_nt: TGTGCCAGAGGGACAGGGAATGGCGGCTACACCTTC

cdr3_length: 15
d_call: NA
v_call: TRBV6-1
clone_size: NA
j_call: TRBJ1-5
cdr3_aa: CASSESGVRNQPQHF
cdr3_nt: TGTGCCAGCAGTGAATCGGGGGTTCGGAATCAGCCCCAGCATTTT

cdr3_length: 11
d_call: NA
v_call: TRBV27
clone_size: NA
j_call: TRBJ1-2
cdr3_aa: CASRYLEGYTF
cdr3_nt: TGTGCCAGCAGGTATCTTGAAGGCTACACCTTC

cdr3_length: 17
d_call: TRBD1
v_call: TRBV28
clone_size: NA
j_call: TRBJ2-7
cdr3_aa: CASSLNLRDRERDEQYF
cdr3_nt: TGTGCCAGCAGTTTAAATTTACGGGACAGGGAAAGGGACGAGCAGTACTTC

cdr3_length: 15
d_call: TRBD1
v_call: TRBV4-1
clone_size: once
j_call: TRBJ2-4
cdr3_aa: CASSQAVVQGPAQYF
cdr3_nt: TGCGCCAGCAGCCAAGCCGTCGTACAGGGGCCAGCGCAGTACTTC

cdr3_length: 12
d_call: NA
v_call: TRBV30
clone_size: few
j_call: TRBJ1-2
cdr3_aa: CAWSRGGYGYTF
cdr3_nt: TGTGCCTGGAGCCGGGGGGGATATGGCTACACCTTC

cdr3_length: 15
d_call: TRBD1
v_call: TRBV6-5
clone_size: NA
j_call: TRBJ2-1
cdr3_aa: CASSAGTGWFNEQFF
cdr3_nt: TGTGCCAGCAGCGCCGGGACAGGGTGGTTCAATGAGCAGTTCTTC

cdr3_length: 15
d_call: NA
v_call: TRBV5-1
clone_size: NA
j_call: TRBJ2-7
cdr3_aa: CASSLDGGSSYEQYF
cdr3_nt: TGCGCCAGCAGCTTGGACGGGGGCAGCTCCTACGAGCAGTACTTC

cdr3_length: 13
d_call: NA
v_call: TRBV6-1
clone_size: NA
j_call: TRBJ2-5
cdr3_aa: CASSEDSPRTQYF
cdr3_nt: TGTGCCAGCAGTGAAGACAGTCCCAGGACCCAGTACTTC

cdr3_length: 13
d_call: NA
v_call: TRBV19
clone_size: NA
j_call: TRBJ2-7
cdr3_aa: CASRRDGGNEQYF
cdr3_nt: TGTGCCAGTAGGCGGGACGGAGGGAACGAGCAGTACTTC

cdr3_length: 14
d_call: TRBD1
v_call: TRBV10-2
clone_size: NA
j_call: TRBJ2-7
cdr3_aa: CASTKGDSLIEQYF
cdr3_nt: TGCGCCAGCACTAAAGGGGACAGCCTAATCGAGCAGTACTTC

cdr3_length: 15
d_call: NA
v_call: TRBV4-2
clone_size: NA
j_call: TRBJ2-4
cdr3_aa: CASSQDSSLRNIQYF
cdr3_nt: TGTGCCAGCAGCCAAGATTCCAGTCTACGAAACATTCAGTACTTC

cdr3_length: 14
d_call: NA
v_call: TRBV4-1
clone_size: NA
j_call: TRBJ2-7
cdr3_aa: CASSQVTGIHEQYF
cdr3_nt: TGCGCCAGCAGCCAAGTTACGGGGATCCACGAGCAGTACTTC

cdr3_length: 12
d_call: NA
v_call: TRBV6-5
clone_size: NA
j_call: TRBJ1-1
cdr3_aa: CASSYGGTEAFF
cdr3_nt: TGTGCCAGCAGTTACGGGGGAACTGAAGCTTTCTTT

cdr3_length: 14
d_call: NA
v_call: TRBV6-6
clone_size: once
j_call: TRBJ2-5
cdr3_aa: CASSPRGPRETQYF
cdr3_nt: TGTGCCAGCAGTCCCCGGGGGCCTCGGGAGACCCAGTACTTC

cdr3_length: 13
d_call: NA
v_call: TRBV7-9
clone_size: NA
j_call: TRBJ2-7
cdr3_aa: CASEGPRSYEQYF
cdr3_nt: TGTGCCAGCGAAGGGCCCCGCTCCTACGAGCAGTACTTC

cdr3_length: 18
d_call: TRBD2
v_call: TRBV7-6
clone_size: NA
j_call: TRBJ2-2
cdr3_aa: CASSLGLAGADGTGELFF
cdr3_nt: TGTGCCAGCAGCTTGGGACTAGCGGGAGCAGATGGCACCGGGGAGCTGTTTTTT

cdr3_length: 14
d_call: NA
v_call: TRBV10-3
clone_size: NA
j_call: TRBJ2-3
cdr3_aa: CAISGGGSTDTQYF
cdr3_nt: TGTGCCATCAGTGGAGGGGGATCCACAGATACGCAGTATTTT

cdr3_length: 12
d_call: NA
v_call: TRBV27
clone_size: NA
j_call: TRBJ1-2
cdr3_aa: CASSLTGNGYTF
cdr3_nt: TGTGCCAGCAGTTTAACGGGGAATGGCTACACCTTC

cdr3_length: 19
d_call: TRBD1
v_call: TRBV6-1
clone_size: NA
j_call: TRBJ1-5
cdr3_aa: CASSERKGTAVFGDQPQHF
cdr3_nt: TGTGCCAGCAGTGAAAGAAAAGGGACAGCAGTTTTTGGGGATCAGCCCCAGCATTTT

cdr3_length: 16
d_call: TRBD1
v_call: TRBV15
clone_size: NA
j_call: TRBJ1-5
cdr3_aa: CATSRTDRGSNQPQHF
cdr3_nt: TGTGCCACCAGCCGAACGGACAGGGGGTCTAATCAGCCCCAGCATTTT

cdr3_length: 11
d_call: NA
v_call: TRBV10-2
clone_size: few
j_call: TRBJ2-7
cdr3_aa: CASRSSYEQYF
cdr3_nt: TGCGCCAGCAGGAGCTCCTACGAGCAGTACTTC

cdr3_length: 13
d_call: NA
v_call: TRBV7-9
clone_size: NA
j_call: TRBJ2-7
cdr3_aa: CASSLDAGYEQYF
cdr3_nt: TGTGCCAGCAGCTTAGATGCGGGCTACGAGCAGTACTTC

cdr3_length: 15
d_call: TRBD1
v_call: TRBV18
clone_size: NA
j_call: TRBJ2-1
cdr3_aa: CASSPGTVVNNEQFF
cdr3_nt: TGTGCCAGCTCACCCGGGACAGTCGTCAACAATGAGCAGTTCTTC

cdr3_length: 12
d_call: NA
v_call: TRBV7-9
clone_size: NA
j_call: TRBJ2-5
cdr3_aa: CASSLAKETQYF
cdr3_nt: TGTGCCAGCAGCTTAGCCAAAGAGACCCAGTACTTC

cdr3_length: 21
d_call: TRBD2
v_call: TRBV5-1
clone_size: NA
j_call: TRBJ2-1
cdr3_aa: CASSLPPGERAGLADYNEQFF
cdr3_nt: TGCGCCAGCAGCCTCCCGCCGGGGGAAAGGGCGGGACTAGCGGACTACAATGAGCAGTTCTTC